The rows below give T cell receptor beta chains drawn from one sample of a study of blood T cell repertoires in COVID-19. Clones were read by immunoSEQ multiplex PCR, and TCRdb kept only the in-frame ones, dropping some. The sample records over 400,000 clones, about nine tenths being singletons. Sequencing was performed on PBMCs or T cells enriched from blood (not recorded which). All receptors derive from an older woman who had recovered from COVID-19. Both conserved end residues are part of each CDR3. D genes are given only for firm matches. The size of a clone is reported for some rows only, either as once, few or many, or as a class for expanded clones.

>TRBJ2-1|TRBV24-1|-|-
CATSGQLYNEQFF
TGTGCCACCAGTGGACAGCTTTACAATGAGCAGTTCTTC
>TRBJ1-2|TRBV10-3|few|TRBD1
CAIRQGGDYGYTF
TGTGCCATAAGACAGGGGGGGGACTATGGCTACACCTTC
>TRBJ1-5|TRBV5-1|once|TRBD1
CASSRTGDSNQPQHF
TGCGCCAGCAGCAGGACAGGGGATAGCAATCAGCCCCAGCATTTT
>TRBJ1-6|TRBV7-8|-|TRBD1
CASSFLTGESPLHF
TGTGCCAGCAGCTTCTTAACAGGGGAATCACCCCTCCACTTT
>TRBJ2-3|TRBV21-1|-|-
CATPTGTSTDTQYF
TGTGCCACCCCGACAGGGACTAGCACAGATACGCAGTATTTT
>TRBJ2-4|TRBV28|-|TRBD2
CASSRLAGASGAKNIQYF
TGTGCCAGCAGCAGACTAGCGGGGGCTTCGGGAGCCAAAAACATTCAGTACTTC
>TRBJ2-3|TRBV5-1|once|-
CASSLASGGTDTQYF
TGCGCCAGCAGCTTGGCGTCGGGGGGCACAGATACGCAGTATTTT
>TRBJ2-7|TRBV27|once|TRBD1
CASSLGQGLYEQYF
TGTGCCAGCAGCCTAGGACAGGGATTGTACGAGCAGTACTTC
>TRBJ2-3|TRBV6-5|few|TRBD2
CASRMAGGRNTQYF
TGTGCCAGCAGGATGGCGGGGGGGCGAAATACGCAGTATTTT
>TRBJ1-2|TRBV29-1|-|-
CSVGQLNYGYTF
TGCAGCGTTGGACAGCTTAACTATGGCTACACCTTC
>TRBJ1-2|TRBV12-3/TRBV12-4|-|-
CASSLRGGYTF
TGTGCCAGCAGTCTGCGGGGGGGCTACACCTTC
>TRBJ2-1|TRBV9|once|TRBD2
CASSQLAGKNNEQFF
TGTGCCAGCTCCCAACTAGCGGGGAAAAACAATGAGCAGTTCTTC
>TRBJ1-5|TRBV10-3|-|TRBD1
CATAQGALIQPQHF
TGTGCCACCGCTCAGGGGGCGCTAATTCAGCCCCAGCATTTT
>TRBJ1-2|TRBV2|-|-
CASGTQGLYGYTF
TGTGCCAGCGGTACACAGGGCCTCTATGGCTACACCTTC
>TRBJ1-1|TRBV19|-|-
CASSLGRGDTEAFF
TGTGCCAGTAGTTTGGGCCGGGGGGACACTGAAGCTTTCTTT
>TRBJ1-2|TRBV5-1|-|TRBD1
CASSTRTGSYGYTF
TGCGCCAGCAGCACCCGGACAGGCAGCTATGGCTACACCTTC
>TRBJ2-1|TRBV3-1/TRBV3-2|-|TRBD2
CASSPSGGGYNEQFF
TGTGCCAGCAGCCCAAGCGGGGGCGGTTACAATGAGCAGTTCTTC
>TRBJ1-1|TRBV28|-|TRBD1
CASSLQGALSKAFF
TGTGCCAGCAGTTTACAGGGGGCGCTTTCCAAAGCTTTCTTT
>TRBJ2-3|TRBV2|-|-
CASSEPLDSKGTDTQYF
TGTGCCAGCAGTGAACCACTCGACAGTAAAGGAACAGATACGCAGTATTTT
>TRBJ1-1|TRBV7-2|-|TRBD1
CASSRRTGTHTEAFF
TGTGCCAGCAGCCGTCGGACAGGGACTCACACTGAAGCTTTCTTT
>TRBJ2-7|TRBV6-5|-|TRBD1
CASSSLGTGAYEQYF
TGTGCCAGCAGTTCCCTCGGGACAGGGGCCTACGAGCAGTACTTC
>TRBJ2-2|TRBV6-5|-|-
CASSYSRQAGELFF
TGTGCCAGCAGTTACTCGAGACAGGCCGGGGAGCTGTTTTTT
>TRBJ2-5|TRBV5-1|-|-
CASRGPGANQETQYF
TGCGCCAGCAGGGGACCGGGAGCAAACCAAGAGACCCAGTACTTC
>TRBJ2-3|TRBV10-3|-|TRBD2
CAISESGGGVTDTQYF
TGTGCCATCAGTGAGTCTGGGGGGGGTGTCACAGATACGCAGTATTTT
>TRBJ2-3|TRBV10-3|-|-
CAIRSTSTDTQYF
TGTGCCATCAGGAGCACGTCCACAGATACGCAGTATTTT
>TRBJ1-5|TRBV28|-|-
CASIGGMLEPQHF
TGTGCCAGCATTGGAGGGATGCTCGAGCCCCAGCATTTT
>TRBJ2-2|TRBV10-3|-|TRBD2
CAISPGGAGELFF
TGTGCCATCAGTCCGGGGGGTGCCGGGGAGCTGTTTTTT
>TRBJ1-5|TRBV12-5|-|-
CASVRDSQPQHF
TGTGCTAGTGTCCGGGATAGTCAGCCCCAGCATTTT
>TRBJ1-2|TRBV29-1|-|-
CSVEDRGQNYGYTF
TGCAGCGTTGAAGATCGAGGGCAGAACTATGGCTACACCTTC
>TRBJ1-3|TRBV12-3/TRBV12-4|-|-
CASSLAPGAIYF
TGTGCCAGCAGTTTAGCGCCGGGGGCCATATATTTT
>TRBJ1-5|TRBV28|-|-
CASSQFSPQRNQPQHF
TGTGCCAGCAGCCAGTTTAGCCCTCAACGCAATCAGCCCCAGCATTTT
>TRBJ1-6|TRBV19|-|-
CASSVQGGNSPLHF
TGTGCCAGTAGTGTCCAGGGAGGCAATTCACCCCTCCACTTT
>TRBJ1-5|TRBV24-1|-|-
CATSGGGGVSNQPQHF
TGTGCCACCAGCGGGGGCGGGGGCGTGAGCAATCAGCCCCAGCATTTT
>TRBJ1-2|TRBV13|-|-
CASSSRGIMQGYTF
TGTGCCAGCAGCTCCCGAGGGATCATGCAAGGCTACACCTTC
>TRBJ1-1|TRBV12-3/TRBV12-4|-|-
CASSTTRRAFF
TGTGCCAGCAGCACTACCCGGAGGGCTTTCTTT
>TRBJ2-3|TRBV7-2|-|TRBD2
CASSHKLAGGPDTQYF
TGTGCCAGCAGCCACAAACTAGCGGGGGGACCGGATACGCAGTATTTT
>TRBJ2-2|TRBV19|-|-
CASSINGLGVNTGELFF
TGTGCCAGTAGTATTAATGGTCTCGGGGTAAACACCGGGGAGCTGTTTTTT
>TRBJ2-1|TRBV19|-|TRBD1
CASSLTGVVNNEQFF
TGTGCCAGTAGTCTCACAGGGGTTGTAAACAATGAGCAGTTCTTC
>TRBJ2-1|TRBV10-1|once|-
CASSPPGGNEQFF
TGCGCCAGCAGTCCTCCTGGAGGGAATGAGCAGTTCTTC
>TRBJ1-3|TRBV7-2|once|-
CASSLVAGNSPGNTIYF
TGTGCCAGCAGCTTAGTGGCAGGGAATTCGCCTGGAAACACCATATATTTT
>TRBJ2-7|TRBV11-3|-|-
CASTQGQSSYEQYF
TGTGCCAGCACCCAGGGTCAGAGCTCCTACGAGCAGTACTTC